Listed below are T cell receptor beta chains from one sample, sequenced in a study of blood T cell repertoires in COVID-19. Libraries were prepared by immunoSEQ multiplex PCR; TCRdb keeps only in-frame clonotypes and omits some of them. The data contain over 150,000 clones, 89% of them singletons. The specimen was peripheral blood. The receptors originated from a young man who had recovered from COVID-19. Both conserved end residues are part of each CDR3. The order of the fields is V gene, J gene, clone size, D gene, CDR3 protein, CDR3 DNA. D genes are given only for firm matches. Rows give clone size only sometimes, using once, few, many, or a class for an expanded clone.

v_gene: TRBV27; j_gene: TRBJ1-2; abundance: once; d_gene: -; CDR3aa: CASSLGGARGYTF; CDR3nt: TGTGCCAGCAGTTTAGGGGGGGCGCGGGGCTACACCTTC
v_gene: TRBV10-3; j_gene: TRBJ2-1; abundance: -; d_gene: -; CDR3aa: CAISAPIASEQFF; CDR3nt: TGTGCCATCAGTGCTCCCATAGCGAGTGAGCAGTTCTTC
v_gene: TRBV14; j_gene: TRBJ1-5; abundance: -; d_gene: TRBD1; CDR3aa: CASSLRLTGGWNQPQHF; CDR3nt: TGTGCCAGCAGCCTACGATTAACAGGGGGATGGAATCAGCCCCAGCATTTT
v_gene: TRBV7-8; j_gene: TRBJ2-7; abundance: -; d_gene: TRBD1; CDR3aa: CASSRRQGNYEQYF; CDR3nt: TGTGCCAGCAGCCGCAGACAGGGCAACTACGAGCAGTACTTC
v_gene: TRBV11-2; j_gene: TRBJ2-1; abundance: -; d_gene: TRBD2; CDR3aa: CASSLSLAGGFTNEQFF; CDR3nt: TGTGCCAGCAGCTTGTCCCTAGCGGGAGGGTTTACAAATGAGCAGTTCTTC
v_gene: TRBV4-3; j_gene: TRBJ1-1; abundance: once; d_gene: -; CDR3aa: CASSQDGRATEAFF; CDR3nt: TGCGCCAGCAGCCAAGATGGCAGGGCGACTGAAGCTTTCTTT
v_gene: TRBV7-9; j_gene: TRBJ1-4; abundance: -; d_gene: TRBD1; CDR3aa: CASKSTGVNEKLFF; CDR3nt: TGTGCCAGCAAAAGTACAGGGGTAAATGAAAAACTGTTTTTT
v_gene: TRBV11-3; j_gene: TRBJ2-5; abundance: -; d_gene: TRBD2; CDR3aa: CASSLLGASGKETQYF; CDR3nt: TGTGCCAGCAGCTTATTGGGGGCTAGCGGGAAAGAGACCCAGTACTTC
v_gene: TRBV28; j_gene: TRBJ2-7; abundance: -; d_gene: TRBD2; CDR3aa: CASSRTSGSSYEQYF; CDR3nt: TGTGCCAGCAGCCGAACTAGCGGGAGCTCCTACGAGCAGTACTTC
v_gene: TRBV5-6; j_gene: TRBJ2-7; abundance: -; d_gene: -; CDR3aa: CASSLQGSYEQYF; CDR3nt: TGTGCCAGCAGCTTGCAGGGTAGCTACGAGCAGTACTTC
v_gene: TRBV5-1; j_gene: TRBJ2-2; abundance: -; d_gene: -; CDR3aa: CASSFLTNTGELFF; CDR3nt: TGCGCCAGCAGCTTTTTAACTAACACCGGGGAGCTGTTTTTT
v_gene: TRBV5-5; j_gene: TRBJ1-6; abundance: -; d_gene: -; CDR3aa: CASRLGGGSPLHF; CDR3nt: TGTGCCAGCAGGCTCGGGGGGGGATCACCCCTCCACTTT
v_gene: TRBV18; j_gene: TRBJ2-5; abundance: -; d_gene: TRBD1; CDR3aa: CASSPGQGETQYF; CDR3nt: TGTGCCAGCTCCCCGGGACAGGGAGAGACCCAGTACTTC
v_gene: TRBV30; j_gene: TRBJ2-7; abundance: -; d_gene: -; CDR3aa: CAWKEGAGEQYF; CDR3nt: TGTGCCTGGAAGGAGGGGGCGGGCGAGCAGTACTTC
v_gene: TRBV7-2; j_gene: TRBJ1-5; abundance: -; d_gene: TRBD1; CDR3aa: CASSPSPGQFSNQPQHF; CDR3nt: TGTGCCAGCAGCCCGAGCCCGGGACAGTTTAGCAATCAGCCCCAGCATTTT
v_gene: TRBV1; j_gene: TRBJ1-2; abundance: -; d_gene: -; CDR3aa: CTSSTEHYGYTF; CDR3nt: TGCACCAGCAGTACGGAGCACTATGGCTACACCTTC
v_gene: TRBV28; j_gene: TRBJ2-7; abundance: -; d_gene: -; CDR3aa: CASSRVDSYEQYF; CDR3nt: TGTGCCAGCAGTCGTGTAGATTCCTACGAGCAGTACTTC
v_gene: TRBV12-3/TRBV12-4; j_gene: TRBJ1-4; abundance: once; d_gene: -; CDR3aa: CASSFLVNEKLFF; CDR3nt: TGTGCCAGCAGTTTTCTAGTAAATGAAAAACTGTTTTTT
v_gene: TRBV24-1; j_gene: TRBJ2-1; abundance: -; d_gene: -; CDR3aa: CATSDFRLTRGEQFF; CDR3nt: TGTGCCACCAGTGATTTCCGTCTCACAAGGGGTGAGCAGTTCTTC
v_gene: TRBV6-5; j_gene: TRBJ2-3; abundance: -; d_gene: TRBD1; CDR3aa: CASSYSTGGSTDTQYF; CDR3nt: TGTGCCAGCAGTTACTCGACAGGGGGGAGCACAGATACGCAGTATTTT
v_gene: TRBV19; j_gene: TRBJ2-1; abundance: -; d_gene: TRBD2; CDR3aa: CASSIVFRDYYNEQFF; CDR3nt: TGTGCCAGTAGTATAGTTTTCCGGGACTACTACAATGAGCAGTTCTTC
v_gene: TRBV4-1; j_gene: TRBJ2-1; abundance: -; d_gene: -; CDR3aa: CASSSGLPYNEQFF; CDR3nt: TGCGCCAGCAGCTCCGGACTGCCTTACAATGAGCAGTTCTTC
v_gene: TRBV4-1; j_gene: TRBJ2-7; abundance: -; d_gene: -; CDR3aa: CASSQDGGSYEQYF; CDR3nt: TGCGCCAGCAGCCAAGACGGCGGCTCCTACGAGCAGTACTTC
v_gene: TRBV15; j_gene: TRBJ1-4; abundance: -; d_gene: -; CDR3aa: CATSRAGEKLFF; CDR3nt: TGTGCCACCAGCAGAGCCGGTGAAAAACTGTTTTTT
v_gene: TRBV7-2; j_gene: TRBJ1-5; abundance: -; d_gene: -; CDR3aa: CASSVAPGAQPQHF; CDR3nt: TGTGCCAGCAGCGTAGCCCCTGGGGCTCAGCCCCAGCATTTT
v_gene: TRBV27; j_gene: TRBJ1-1; abundance: -; d_gene: -; CDR3aa: CASSLGHNTEAFF; CDR3nt: TGTGCCAGCAGCCTAGGACACAACACTGAAGCTTTCTTT
v_gene: TRBV30; j_gene: TRBJ1-4; abundance: few; d_gene: TRBD1; CDR3aa: CAWSGGGGEKLFF; CDR3nt: TGTGCCTGGAGCGGAGGGGGCGGTGAAAAACTGTTTTTT
v_gene: TRBV27; j_gene: TRBJ2-2; abundance: -; d_gene: -; CDR3aa: CASSFREPNTGELFF; CDR3nt: TGTGCCAGCAGTTTCAGGGAACCGAACACCGGGGAGCTGTTTTTT